The 28 T cell receptor beta chains below all came from one sample that was sequenced in a study of T cells in Graves' hyperthyroidism and ophthalmopathy. The TCR beta CDR3 regions underwent amplification using RNA transcripts as the source. A set of HTBI primers served as the primers for a first-round RT-PCR of the TCR CDR3. MiXCR, applied by TCRdb to the multiplex PCR reads, yields one record per CDR3 protein. The sample holds roughly 500,000 distinct CDR3 sequences, 40% to 55% seen once. Source material: peripheral blood or thyroid tissue (not recorded which). Every receptor here comes from an adult woman with Graves' disease, either hyperthyroidism or ophthalmopathy (not recorded which).

This clonotype was recorded at least ten times. The chain employs TRBV20-1 and TRBJ1-2; TRBD1 matches at 7 bases. The V gene's germline CDR1 is DFQATT and CDR2 SNEGSKA (reference sequence). CDR3 length: 12 amino acids. With 6 bases clipped from V and 6 bases from J, the junction kept 7 bases outside the gene matches. CDR3 DNA: TGCAGTGCCCCCGGACAGGACCATGGCTACACCTTC. Its protein is CSAPGQDHGYTF.

Many counts were recorded for this clonotype. The chain has TRBV20-1 and TRBJ1-5; 9 nucleotides line up with TRBD1. Per germline, CDR1 DFQATT and CDR2 SNEGSKA (reference sequence). V gave up 6 bases and J gave up 3 bases; unmatched junction bases: 12. This CDR3 region has 16 residues. The DNA for the CDR3 is TGCAGTGCGATCTTAACAGGGGGCGACCCCAATCAGCCCCAGCATTTT. This codes for CSAILTGGDPNQPQHF.

This clonotype has only a few counts. The rearrangement joins TRBV7-9 to TRBJ2-7, with 7 positions matching TRBD2. CDR3 length: 13 residues. The V gene end was trimmed by 8 bases and the J gene end by 5 bases; junction bases not matched to a gene: 9. Germline CDR1 is SEHNR and CDR2 is FQNEAQ (reference sequence). CDR3: CASSPAGDHEQYF. The CDR3, as DNA: TGTGCCAGCTCACCGGCGGGAGACCACGAGCAGTACTTC.

This chain links TRBV6-1 with TRBJ2-2, with 8 bases fitting TRBD1. V lost 8 bases and J lost 2; bases outside the gene matches: 7. This CDR3 has 15 residues. Germline CDR1 is MNHNS and CDR2 is SASEGT. CDR3 in amino acids: CASLDRVGNTGELFF. CDR3 coding DNA: TGTGCCAGCCTGGACAGGGTAGGCAACACCGGGGAGCTGTTTTTT.

At least ten counts were recorded for this clonotype. This chain links TRBV5-1 with TRBJ1-1, with a tentative D call TRBD1 (6 bases). Germline lookup yields CDR1 SGHRS and CDR2 YFSETQ. Trimming cost V 4 bases and J 1 base, with 8 bases left between them. The CDR3 covers 13 residues. The CDR3 nucleotides are TGCGCCAGCAGCGGGGACAAGAACACTGAAGCTTTCTTT. Translation gives CASSGDKNTEAFF.

At least ten counts were recorded for this clonotype. The rearrangement links TRBV6-1 to TRBJ1-5, with a weak D call TRBD1 (5 bases). Germline values: CDR1 MNHNS, CDR2 SASEGT. With 2 bases removed from V and 1 base from J, the gap between germline ends came to 12 bases. CDR3 size: 16 residues. In nucleotides, the CDR3 is TGTGCCAGCAGTGAACACAGGTCCGCAAGCAATCAGCCCCAGCATTTT. Translated, it gives CASSEHRSASNQPQHF.

CDR3 loop: CATSRDQSGRWRETQYF. The CDR3 DNA sequence: TGTGCCACCAGCAGAGATCAGTCGGGAAGGTGGCGGGAGACCCAGTACTTC. J is TRBJ2-5 and V is TRBV15, with D perhaps matching TRBD2 (5 bases). The CDR3 runs to 17 residues. V lost 0 bases and J 5 bases, leaving 19 bases between the germline ends. Germline V lookup: CDR1 LNHNV, CDR2 YYDKDF (reference sequence).

This clonotype was recorded many times. The chain couples TRBV7-9 to TRBJ2-6; 14 bases map to TRBD2. The ends lost 4 bases at V and 3 bases at J; junction bases unmatched: 11. In germline, CDR1 is SEHNR, CDR2 FQNEAQ (reference sequence). This CDR3 is built from 20 residues. CDR3 DNA: TGTGCCAGCAGCTACCTTACCGGGACTAGCGGGAGCCATGGGGCCAACGTCCTGACTTTC. This gives the protein CASSYLTGTSGSHGANVLTF.

The J gene is TRBJ1-1, the V gene TRBV25-1; D is possibly TRBD1 (5 bases). The CDR3 consists of 13 residues. With 8 bases removed from V and 4 bases from J, the gap between germline ends came to 14 bases. Germline-derived CDR1 and CDR2 are MGHDK and SYGVNS. CDR3 nucleotides: TGTGCCAGCTCGGACGGCCAGGGCACTGAAGCTTTCTTT. Its protein is CASSDGQGTEAFF.

The V gene is TRBV7-9, the J gene TRBJ2-5; 8 bases match TRBD1. The length of the CDR3 is 14 residues. Germline values: CDR1 SEHNR, CDR2 FQNEAQ (reference sequence). V shed 4 bases and J 5 bases; nucleotides not matched to a gene: 6. The CDR3 sequence is CASSSIRDRETQYF. The CDR3 DNA sequence: TGTGCCAGCAGCTCCATAAGGGACAGGGAGACCCAGTACTTC.

This rearrangement joins TRBV10-3 to TRBJ2-6; D perhaps matches TRBD2 (6 bases). This CDR3 has 17 residues. With 10 bases removed from V and 3 bases from J, the gap between germline ends came to 22 bases. Germline V gene sequence: CDR1 ENHRY, CDR2 SYGVKD. This CDR3 reads CATSPSEAGSGANVLTF. The DNA for the CDR3 is TGTGCCACATCCCCGTCCGAGGCGGGAAGTGGGGCCAACGTCCTGACTTTC.

The J gene is TRBJ2-7, the V gene TRBV7-2; D call uncertain. Germline CDR1 is SGHTA and CDR2 is FQGNSA. Trimming removed 5 bases at V and 1 base at J, with 9 bases between. This CDR3 is built from 13 residues. CDR3 sequence reads: CASSTPGSYEQYF. The CDR3 DNA sequence: TGTGCCAGCAGCACCCCGGGTTCCTACGAGCAGTACTTC.

J is TRBJ1-1 and V is TRBV28; D is possibly TRBD1 (5 bases). The CDR3 length is 12 residues. CDR1 is MDHEN and CDR2 is SYDVKM in the germline V gene. V was clipped by 2 bases and J by 10 bases, with 11 bases between them. The CDR3 loop reads CASSLGQGLAFF. The DNA for the CDR3 is TGTGCCAGCAGTTTAGGCCAGGGTCTAGCTTTCTTT.

The J gene is TRBJ2-5, the V gene TRBV10-3, with D possibly being TRBD1 or TRBD2 (5 bases each). CDR1 ENHRY and CDR2 SYGVKD come from the germline V gene. This CDR3 spans 13 amino acids. V lost 10 bases and J 4 bases, leaving 16 bases between the germline ends. For the CDR3, the DNA is TGTGCCACAAGGATAGGGGCGGGAGAGACCCAGTACTTC. This codes for CATRIGAGETQYF.

This chain links TRBV2 with TRBJ1-2, with 7 bases fitting TRBD1. V gave up 6 bases and J gave up 4 bases; unmatched junction bases: 11. The CDR3 is made up of 15 amino acids. In germline, CDR1 is SNHLY, CDR2 FYNNEI. The CDR3 loop reads CASSARGGRSYGYTF. CDR3 sequence (DNA): TGTGCCAGCAGCGCCAGGGGGGGCCGAAGCTATGGCTACACCTTC.

This clonotype was seen many times. The J gene is TRBJ1-1, the V gene TRBV10-3, with D perhaps TRBD1 (5 bases). Deletions cut 0 bases from V and 8 bases from J, with 10 bases between. In germline, CDR1 is ENHRY, CDR2 SYGVKD. CDR3 length: 13 residues. The CDR3 is CAISESPTAEAFF. CDR3 DNA: TGTGCCATCAGTGAGTCACCGACAGCCGAAGCTTTCTTT.

The rearrangement joins TRBV24-1 to TRBJ1-1; 8 nucleotides line up with TRBD1. Looked up from germline, CDR1 is KGHDR and CDR2 is SFDVKD. CDR3 length equals 15 residues. The J segment lost 0 bases and the V segment lost 4 bases, leaving 3 bases of the junction unmatched. CDR3 DNA sequence: TGTGCCACCAGTGAGACAGGGGTAATGAACACTGAAGCTTTCTTT. Translating it yields CATSETGVMNTEAFF.

Ten or more counts support this clonotype. The chain is built from TRBV10-3 and TRBJ2-1; D ambiguous. CDR1 ENHRY and CDR2 SYGVKD come from the germline V gene. The CDR3 sequence is 13 residues long. Trimming cost V 10 bases and J 6 bases, with 16 bases left between them. This chain's CDR3 is CATAFLDGNEQFF. The DNA for the CDR3 is TGTGCCACCGCCTTCCTGGACGGCAATGAGCAGTTCTTC.

The chain couples TRBV2 to TRBJ2-5; 10 positions match TRBD2. There are 15 residues in the CDR3. CDR1 and CDR2 from the germline V gene are SNHLY and FYNNEI. V lost 2 bases, J lost 1 base, and 1 base stayed unmatched. The CDR3 nucleotides are TGTGCCAGCAGTGAACTAGCGGGAGCCCAAGAGACCCAGTACTTC. Its translation: CASSELAGAQETQYF.

This clonotype appeared many times. The rearrangement uses TRBV20-1 and TRBJ2-7, with D hard to call. CDR1 and CDR2 (germline): DFQATT, SNEGSKA (reference sequence). Trimming took 4 bases from V and 3 from J, leaving 10 bases between them. This CDR3 has 12 amino acids. The CDR3 spells CSANKDVYEQYF. The CDR3 bases are TGCAGTGCTAACAAGGACGTCTACGAGCAGTACTTC.

The chain couples TRBV7-2 to TRBJ2-5, with TRBD1 identical over 8 bases. The V and J ends lost 1 base and 9 bases, in that order; junction bases with no gene match: 13. The V gene's germline CDR1 is SGHTA and CDR2 FQGNSA. The CDR3 has 16 amino acids. CDR3 nucleotide sequence: TGTGCCAGCAGCTTAGTCTTCAGGGGGCGTCATCAGCCCCAGTACTTC. It translates to CASSLVFRGRHQPQYF.

The rearrangement uses TRBV10-3 and TRBJ2-5; TRBD1 might be the D (6 bases). This CDR3 has 15 residues. V lost 2 bases and J 2 bases, leaving 12 bases between the germline ends. Germline V gene data show CDR1 as ENHRY and CDR2 as SYGVKD. This chain's CDR3 is CAISEQGILQETQYF. As DNA, the CDR3 is TGTGCCATCAGTGAGCAGGGGATACTTCAAGAGACCCAGTACTTC.

CDR3 sequence: CASGSGGVQTQYF. The CDR3 DNA sequence: TGTGCCAGCGGTAGCGGGGGCGTTCAGACCCAGTACTTC. The chain carries TRBV5-4 and TRBJ2-5, with 9 nucleotides matching TRBD2. Trimming took 7 bases from V and 6 from J; bases not matched to a gene: 7. The CDR3 loop spans 13 amino acids. The germline V gene has CDR1 SGHNT and CDR2 YYREEE (reference sequence).

This clonotype was seen at least ten times. J is TRBJ2-7 and V is TRBV5-1, with D unresolved. V dropped 0 bases and J dropped 1 base, with 5 bases sitting between them. There are 13 residues in the CDR3. Per germline, CDR1 SGHRS and CDR2 YFSETQ. The CDR3: CASSLVRSYEQYF. CDR3 DNA sequence: TGCGCCAGCAGCTTGGTGCGTTCCTACGAGCAGTACTTC. Full variable domain (outside the CDR3, taken from reference TRBV5-1 and TRBJ2-7): KAGVTQTPRYLIKTRGQQVTLSCSPISGHRSVSWYQQTPGQGLQFLFEYFSETQRNKGNFPGRFSGRQFSNSRSEMNVSTLELGDSALYLCASSLVRSYEQYFGPGTRLTVT.

The genes are TRBV7-3 and TRBJ1-2; possibly TRBD1 for D (5 bases). Trimming left V 6 bases short and J 6 bases short, with 14 bases between. The CDR3 length is 13 residues. Germline loops: CDR1 SGHTA, CDR2 FQGTGA. CDR3 DNA sequence: TGTGCCAGCAGAGTGGGGCTGGCGGATGGCTACACCTTC. Encoded protein: CASRVGLADGYTF.

In its sample, this clonotype was seen many times. V is TRBV5-5 and J is TRBJ2-5; the match to TRBD1 covers 9 bases. The V gene end was trimmed by 0 bases and the J gene end by 6 bases; junction bases not matched to a gene: 9. The length of the CDR3 is 16 residues. CDR1 is SGHKS, CDR2 YYEKEE, per germline (reference sequence). CDR3 in amino acids: CASSLAGTGHLKTQYF. The CDR3 coding sequence is TGTGCCAGCAGCTTGGCGGGGACAGGGCATTTGAAGACCCAGTACTTC.

V gene TRBV9 combines with J gene TRBJ2-7; D may be TRBD1 or TRBD2 (5 bases each). V was cut by 4 bases and J by 3 bases, with 11 bases left in between. The germline gives CDR1 SGDLS, CDR2 YYNGEE. CDR3 length equals 13 residues. The CDR3 protein is CASSPWDHYEQYF. The CDR3 nucleotides are TGTGCCAGCAGCCCGTGGGACCACTACGAGCAGTACTTC. The full variable domain, rest sourced from reference TRBV9 and TRBJ2-7, is DSGVTQTPKHLITATGQRVTLRCSPRSGDLSVYWYQQSLDQGLQFLIQYYNGEERAKGNILERFSAQQFPDLHSELNLSSLELGDSALYFCASSPWDHYEQYFGPGTRLTVT.

Remarks on this clonotype: A read error may account for a junction end that differs from germline. The genes are TRBV7-3 and TRBJ2-7, with D perhaps matching TRBD1 (5 bases). Per the germline V gene, CDR1 is SGHTA and CDR2 is FQGTGA. The CDR3 covers 15 residues. The CDR3: CASSQDQPGKYEQYF. CDR3 DNA: TGCGCCAGCAGCCAAGATCAGCCAGGGAAGTACGAGCAGTACTTC.